The 10 T cell receptor beta chains below come from one sample, sequenced in a study of shared T cell receptors in the human thymus. Profiled with immunoSEQ multiplex PCR; TCRdb holds only in-frame clones, not every one. Among about 710,000 clones listed, 70% to 90% were seen once. This sample also appeared in a second study, on human thymus T cells.

The specimen was thymocytes. The receptors come from a boy in the first two years of life with a congenital heart defect.

The chain recombines TRBV28 with TRBJ1-6, with D tentatively TRBD1 (5 bases). This CDR3 comprises 17 residues. V lost 5 bases, J lost 0 bases, and 14 bases lay in between. CDR1 MDHEN and CDR2 SYDVKM come from the germline V gene. CDR3 coding DNA: TGTGCCAGCAGTCCTCCTTCAGGGCCCTCCTATAATTCACCCCTCCACTTT. It encodes CASSPPSGPSYNSPLHF.

The chain employs TRBV28 and TRBJ1-6; 9 bases map to TRBD1. J gave up 8 bases and V 5 bases, and 4 bases lay outside the gene matches. Per germline, CDR1 MDHEN and CDR2 SYDVKM. CDR3 length equals 14 residues. CDR3 protein: CASSPGQGHSPLHF. As DNA, the CDR3 is TGTGCCAGCAGTCCCGGACAGGGGCATTCACCCCTCCACTTT.

V is TRBV7-6 and J is TRBJ2-3, with 8 bases that match TRBD2. The CDR3 totals 14 residues. Trimming at V came to 3 bases and at J to 3 bases, leaving 2 bases not matched to a gene. CDR1 SGHVS and CDR2 FNYEAQ come from the germline V gene. The CDR3 sequence: CASSFPGGTDTQYF. For the CDR3, the DNA is TGTGCCAGCAGCTTCCCGGGGGGGACAGATACGCAGTATTTT.

V and J are TRBV7-6 and TRBJ1-6; 8 positions agree with TRBD1. The germline CDR1 and CDR2 sequences are SGHVS and FNYEAQ. V lost 4 bases and J lost 6; bases outside the gene matches: 5. This CDR3 has 15 amino acids. DNA for the CDR3: TGTGCCAGCAGCTCGACAGGGGACGGTAATTCACCCCTCCACTTT. This gives the protein CASSSTGDGNSPLHF.

The chain links TRBV30 to TRBJ1-5; 7 bases line up with TRBD1. The germline gives CDR1 GTSNPN, CDR2 SVGIG (reference sequence). The CDR3 spans 14 residues. J gave up 3 bases and V 3 bases, and 5 bases lay outside the gene matches. In DNA, the CDR3 is TGTGCCTGGAGCGAGGGACAGCTCAATCAGCCCCAGCATTTT. Its translation: CAWSEGQLNQPQHF. Supplemented by reference TRBV30 and TRBJ1-5, the full variable domain reads SQTIHQWPATLVQPVGSPLSLECTVEGTSNPNLYWYRQAAGRGLQLLFYSVGIGQISSEVPQNLSASRPQDRQFILSSKKLLLSDSGFYLCAWSEGQLNQPQHFGDGTRLSIL.

The rearrangement links TRBV9 to TRBJ1-4; D is uncertain. The V gene's germline CDR1 is SGDLS and CDR2 YYNGEE. V was pared by 3 bases and J by 7 bases, with 13 bases between. This CDR3 spans 14 amino acids. This chain's CDR3 is CASSDSPYGEKLFF. CDR3 nucleotides: TGTGCCAGCAGCGATTCCCCCTATGGTGAAAAACTGTTTTTT. The whole variable domain, filled in from reference TRBV9 and TRBJ1-4, reads DSGVTQTPKHLITATGQRVTLRCSPRSGDLSVYWYQQSLDQGLQFLIQYYNGEERAKGNILERFSAQQFPDLHSELNLSSLELGDSALYFCASSDSPYGEKLFFGSGTQLSVL.

The J gene is TRBJ1-1, the V gene TRBV4-3; TRBD1 is a possible D gene (5 bases). V was pared by 1 base and J by 4 bases, with 19 bases between. Germline CDR1 is LGHNA and CDR2 is YSLEER. The CDR3 loop spans 17 amino acids. Here the CDR3 DNA reads TGCGCCAGCAGCCAAGCGGTAACACAGAAGGGGCCCACTGAAGCTTTCTTT. This translates into CASSQAVTQKGPTEAFF.

The rearrangement joins TRBV4-3 to TRBJ1-1; 10 bases are shared with TRBD1. The trim removed 2 bases at V and 5 bases at J, leaving 5 bases unmatched. This CDR3 is 15 amino acids long. The germline CDR1 and CDR2 sequences are LGHNA and YSLEER. The CDR3 here is CASSQNDRGRTEAFF. Here the CDR3 DNA reads TGCGCCAGCAGCCAAAACGACAGGGGGCGTACTGAAGCTTTCTTT.

A note on this clone: A read error may account for a junction end that differs from germline. Other DNA sequences within the sample encode an identical CDR3. This chain uses TRBV25-1 with TRBJ2-7; a possible D gene is TRBD1 (6 bases). CDR1 and CDR2 (germline): MGHDK, SYGVNS. The CDR3 has 14 amino acids. The CDR3 bases are TGCGCCAGCAGTTGGGGGCCGGCCGTGAACGAGCAGTACTTC. It translates to CASSWGPAVNEQYF.

The gene calls are TRBV27 and TRBJ2-3; 7 bases match TRBD2. The germline gives CDR1 MNHEY, CDR2 SMNVEV (reference sequence). V lost 7 bases, J lost 2 bases, and 24 bases stayed unmatched. This CDR3 is built from 20 residues. CDR3 sequence: CASTRAFSRERREVTDTQYF. For the CDR3, the DNA is TGTGCCAGCACCAGGGCGTTTTCGCGGGAGCGAAGAGAAGTCACAGATACGCAGTATTTT.